This T cell receptor beta chain originates from a study of response to subunit inactivated influenza vaccine (dated by TCRdb to between 2018 and 2020). As for the study more broadly: To follow how T cells responded to a trivalent subunit inactivated influenza vaccine, the researchers relied on deep quantitative profiling of the T cell receptor repertoire. Results the study describes overall, beyond this receptor: The authors proposed that each seasonal influenza vaccination may bring in only a limited number of new T cells.

On this clonotype: This clone's antigen is unknown. Nothing much larger sits one base from this clone, and base qualities are not available.

What this sample's time point label stands for: around 47 days after influenza vaccine administration. The receptor library was made with RT-PCR. Instrument on record: Illumina HiSeq 2500. TCRdb cleaned the public reads at Q25 with fastp, built clones with MiXCR and kept in-frame beta chains. Rows with a matching CDR3 protein are joined into one entry that keeps the most common DNA and genes. The sample has about 500,000 distinct CDR3 sequences on record, around 13% of them singletons. The top ten clones comprise roughly 14% of the sample. CDR3 length: 15 amino acids, cysteine to phenylalanine. Left in the record is the CDR3 DNA by itself, 45 bases read in frame from the first base. Via the germline V gene, CDR1 is SGDLS and CDR2 YYNGEE. V trim: 5 bases; J trim: 6 bases; unmatched bases: 11.

This sequence originates from a man aged 45 to 65 who received an inactivated influenza vaccine. Donor details come from another sample of the same person, matched by shared clones. The receptor chain draws on TRBV9 and TRBJ2-7, and 10 junction bases match TRBD2. The specimen comprised PBMCs from blood, sampled about 40 days after vaccination. The DNA sequence is TGTGCCAGCAGTGGGGCGGGACTAGCGACGGCCGAGCAGTACTTC. It translates to CASSGAGLATAEQYF.